A selection of T cell receptor beta chains follows, all from one sample in a study of blood T cell repertoires in COVID-19. Sequencing was performed with immunoSEQ multiplex PCR; in TCRdb, only in-frame clones are kept and a portion is missing. Among over 30,000 clones listed, 65% to 85% were seen once. Sequenced material: peripheral blood. The receptor source for this set is a man at least 80 years old with active or convalescent COVID-19. Both conserved end residues are part of each CDR3. The order of the fields is CDR3 length, V gene, clone size, J gene, D gene, CDR3 DNA, CDR3 protein. D genes are given only for firm matches. Clone size, where shown, is once, few, many, or a class for clones that have expanded.

cdr3_length: 19; v_call: TRBV28; clone_size: NA; j_call: TRBJ2-1; d_call: TRBD2; cdr3_nt: TGTGCCAGCAGTTTCTGGACTAGCTCTGACATGAGCTCCTACAATGAGCAGTTCTTC; cdr3_aa: CASSFWTSSDMSSYNEQFF
cdr3_length: 15; v_call: TRBV5-1; clone_size: NA; j_call: TRBJ2-1; d_call: NA; cdr3_nt: TGCGCCAGCAGCTTGGGTGGGGGCGCCTACAATGAGCAGTTCTTC; cdr3_aa: CASSLGGGAYNEQFF
cdr3_length: 12; v_call: TRBV6-5; clone_size: NA; j_call: TRBJ2-7; d_call: NA; cdr3_nt: TGTGCCAGCAACTCTGGGCGGGGCGAGCAGTACTTC; cdr3_aa: CASNSGRGEQYF
cdr3_length: 13; v_call: TRBV12-3/TRBV12-4; clone_size: NA; j_call: TRBJ1-2; d_call: NA; cdr3_nt: TGTGCCAGCAGTACGGAGATTCTCTATGGCTACACCTTC; cdr3_aa: CASSTEILYGYTF
cdr3_length: 17; v_call: TRBV7-2; clone_size: few; j_call: TRBJ2-6; d_call: TRBD2; cdr3_nt: TGTGCCAGCAGGGTGACTAGCAGCTCCTCTGGGGCCAACGTCCTGACTTTC; cdr3_aa: CASRVTSSSSGANVLTF
cdr3_length: 16; v_call: TRBV6-1; clone_size: NA; j_call: TRBJ1-5; d_call: NA; cdr3_nt: TGTGCCAGCAGTGGGGCTTCAGGGGATAAGGGACAGCCCCAGCATTTT; cdr3_aa: CASSGASGDKGQPQHF
cdr3_length: 16; v_call: TRBV7-8; clone_size: NA; j_call: TRBJ1-2; d_call: TRBD1; cdr3_nt: TGTGCCAGCAGCCCCCAGACAGGGTTAAACCCTTATGGCTACACCTTC; cdr3_aa: CASSPQTGLNPYGYTF
cdr3_length: 13; v_call: TRBV9; clone_size: once; j_call: TRBJ1-1; d_call: NA; cdr3_nt: TGTGCCAGCAGCGTTACAGGGAACGCTGAAGCTTTCTTT; cdr3_aa: CASSVTGNAEAFF
cdr3_length: 14; v_call: TRBV27; clone_size: NA; j_call: TRBJ1-4; d_call: NA; cdr3_nt: TGTGCCAGCGCTCTCCAGGGAACTAATGAAAAACTGTTTTTT; cdr3_aa: CASALQGTNEKLFF
cdr3_length: 13; v_call: TRBV12-3/TRBV12-4; clone_size: NA; j_call: TRBJ1-1; d_call: TRBD1; cdr3_nt: TGTGCCAGCAGTACCGACAGGGGCACTGAAGCTTTCTTT; cdr3_aa: CASSTDRGTEAFF
cdr3_length: 15; v_call: TRBV6-5; clone_size: NA; j_call: TRBJ2-7; d_call: TRBD1; cdr3_nt: TGTGCCAGCAGCCTCGGGGACAGGGGGCTTTACGAGCAGTACTTC; cdr3_aa: CASSLGDRGLYEQYF
cdr3_length: 14; v_call: TRBV19; clone_size: NA; j_call: TRBJ2-1; d_call: TRBD2; cdr3_nt: TGTGCCAGTAGTCCCGGGACTAGCGGGGGGGAGCAGTTCTTC; cdr3_aa: CASSPGTSGGEQFF
cdr3_length: 15; v_call: TRBV7-9; clone_size: NA; j_call: TRBJ2-3; d_call: NA; cdr3_nt: TGTGCCAGCAGCCCAGTACTAGCACGCTCAGATACGCAGTATTTT; cdr3_aa: CASSPVLARSDTQYF
cdr3_length: 17; v_call: TRBV6-2/TRBV6-3; clone_size: few; j_call: TRBJ2-2; d_call: NA; cdr3_nt: TGTGCCAGCAGTTCCCCCATAGATGGGGCCAACACCGGGGAGCTGTTTTTT; cdr3_aa: CASSSPIDGANTGELFF
cdr3_length: 12; v_call: TRBV6-5; clone_size: many; j_call: TRBJ2-2; d_call: TRBD1; cdr3_nt: TGTGCCAGCCGACAGGGGGCCGGGGAGCTGTTTTTT; cdr3_aa: CASRQGAGELFF
cdr3_length: 15; v_call: TRBV23-1; clone_size: NA; j_call: TRBJ2-3; d_call: NA; cdr3_nt: TGCGCCAGCAGTCAGTATCAGGGGATCACAGATACGCAGTATTTT; cdr3_aa: CASSQYQGITDTQYF
cdr3_length: 14; v_call: TRBV2; clone_size: NA; j_call: TRBJ2-2; d_call: TRBD1; cdr3_nt: TGTGCCAGCAGGGGACAGGGTGGGACCGGGGAGCTGTTTTTT; cdr3_aa: CASRGQGGTGELFF
cdr3_length: 14; v_call: TRBV30; clone_size: few; j_call: TRBJ2-7; d_call: NA; cdr3_nt: TGTGCCTGGAGCTCGACGCCAGGGGATACGAAGCAGTACTTC; cdr3_aa: CAWSSTPGDTKQYF
cdr3_length: 13; v_call: TRBV30; clone_size: NA; j_call: TRBJ2-4; d_call: NA; cdr3_nt: TGTGCCTGGAGTGGAGGGGGTGTTAACATTCAGTACTTC; cdr3_aa: CAWSGGGVNIQYF
cdr3_length: 14; v_call: TRBV27; clone_size: NA; j_call: TRBJ1-1; d_call: TRBD1; cdr3_nt: TGTGCCAGCAGTTTGTCCGCCGGGACAGGGGCAGCTTTCTTT; cdr3_aa: CASSLSAGTGAAFF
cdr3_length: 14; v_call: TRBV6-5; clone_size: NA; j_call: TRBJ1-4; d_call: NA; cdr3_nt: TGTGCCAGCAGTTACTCACCCGGACAGCCAAAACTGTTTTTT; cdr3_aa: CASSYSPGQPKLFF
cdr3_length: 13; v_call: TRBV5-1; clone_size: NA; j_call: TRBJ2-1; d_call: NA; cdr3_nt: TGCGCCAGCAGCTTGGGACAGGGAGGTGAGCAGTTCTTC; cdr3_aa: CASSLGQGGEQFF
cdr3_length: 17; v_call: TRBV7-9; clone_size: NA; j_call: TRBJ2-1; d_call: NA; cdr3_nt: TGTGCCAGCAGCCCGGGCGGGGCTTCCAGCTCCTACAATGAGCAGTTCTTC; cdr3_aa: CASSPGGASSSYNEQFF
cdr3_length: 17; v_call: TRBV4-3; clone_size: NA; j_call: TRBJ1-1; d_call: NA; cdr3_nt: TGCGCCAGCAGCCAAGTGGAATTGGGTTCAGGGAACACTGAAGCTTTCTTT; cdr3_aa: CASSQVELGSGNTEAFF
cdr3_length: 18; v_call: TRBV4-3; clone_size: NA; j_call: TRBJ2-7; d_call: TRBD2; cdr3_nt: TGCGCCAGCAGCCCCAATTTGGGTGGACTAGCGGGGGTCTACGAGCAGTACTTC; cdr3_aa: CASSPNLGGLAGVYEQYF
cdr3_length: 15; v_call: TRBV19; clone_size: NA; j_call: TRBJ2-1; d_call: TRBD2; cdr3_nt: TGTGCCAGTAGTATGCGACTAGCGGGACCGAATGAGCAGTTCTTC; cdr3_aa: CASSMRLAGPNEQFF
cdr3_length: 17; v_call: TRBV7-2; clone_size: NA; j_call: TRBJ2-5; d_call: NA; cdr3_nt: TGTGCCAGCAGCTCCCGTTATGCGACAGATCGCCAAGAGACCCAGTACTTC; cdr3_aa: CASSSRYATDRQETQYF
cdr3_length: 15; v_call: TRBV7-9; clone_size: few; j_call: TRBJ2-5; d_call: TRBD2; cdr3_nt: TGTGCCAGCAGCCCTAGCGGGGGGGCCAGAGAGACCCAGTACTTC; cdr3_aa: CASSPSGGARETQYF
cdr3_length: 15; v_call: TRBV7-6; clone_size: NA; j_call: TRBJ2-1; d_call: TRBD1; cdr3_nt: TGTGCCAGCAGCCCCGACAGGGGGGGGTACAATGAGCAGTTCTTC; cdr3_aa: CASSPDRGGYNEQFF
cdr3_length: 15; v_call: TRBV11-3; clone_size: NA; j_call: TRBJ2-7; d_call: NA; cdr3_nt: TGTGCCAGCAGCTTTTCGTCTCAGCGGGCTTACGAGCAGTACTTC; cdr3_aa: CASSFSSQRAYEQYF
cdr3_length: 15; v_call: TRBV7-2; clone_size: once; j_call: TRBJ1-6; d_call: TRBD1; cdr3_nt: TGTGCCAGCAGCTTACACGGGACAGGGAATTCACCCCTCCACTTT; cdr3_aa: CASSLHGTGNSPLHF
cdr3_length: 14; v_call: TRBV6-2/TRBV6-3; clone_size: once; j_call: TRBJ1-2; d_call: NA; cdr3_nt: TGTGCCAGCAGTTACGCAGGGATGGGCTATGGCTACACCTTC; cdr3_aa: CASSYAGMGYGYTF
cdr3_length: 15; v_call: TRBV5-1; clone_size: NA; j_call: TRBJ2-1; d_call: NA; cdr3_nt: TGCGCCAGCAGCTCGGTAGGGGACACCTACAATGAGCAGTTCTTC; cdr3_aa: CASSSVGDTYNEQFF
cdr3_length: 13; v_call: TRBV18; clone_size: NA; j_call: TRBJ1-2; d_call: NA; cdr3_nt: TGTGCCAGCTCACCGCGGTACGAATCCGGCTACACCTTC; cdr3_aa: CASSPRYESGYTF
cdr3_length: 15; v_call: TRBV14; clone_size: NA; j_call: TRBJ2-7; d_call: NA; cdr3_nt: TGTGCCAGCAGCCAAGATCTTACACCAACCTACGAGCAGTACTTC; cdr3_aa: CASSQDLTPTYEQYF
cdr3_length: 8; v_call: TRBV11-3; clone_size: NA; j_call: TRBJ2-7; d_call: NA; cdr3_nt: TGTGCCAGCAGCCCAATTTACTTC; cdr3_aa: CASSPIYF
cdr3_length: 14; v_call: TRBV27; clone_size: NA; j_call: TRBJ2-7; d_call: NA; cdr3_nt: TGTGCCAGCAGATACAGGGTAGGGATCTACGAGCAGTACTTC; cdr3_aa: CASRYRVGIYEQYF
cdr3_length: 15; v_call: TRBV6-5; clone_size: NA; j_call: TRBJ2-2; d_call: NA; cdr3_nt: TGTGCCAGCAAGTTCCTCGCAGAGAACACCGGGGAGCTGTTTTTT; cdr3_aa: CASKFLAENTGELFF
cdr3_length: 15; v_call: TRBV7-3; clone_size: NA; j_call: TRBJ2-1; d_call: TRBD2; cdr3_nt: TGTGCCAGCAGTCTAGCGGGAATTTCCTACAATGAGCAGTTCTTC; cdr3_aa: CASSLAGISYNEQFF
cdr3_length: 13; v_call: TRBV29-1; clone_size: NA; j_call: TRBJ1-5; d_call: TRBD1; cdr3_nt: TGCAGCGTCGGGGACAGCTTCAATCAGCCCCAGCATTTT; cdr3_aa: CSVGDSFNQPQHF
cdr3_length: 14; v_call: TRBV9; clone_size: NA; j_call: TRBJ1-1; d_call: NA; cdr3_nt: TGTGCCAGCAGCCCGCGTATAGGGGCGACTGAAGCTTTCTTT; cdr3_aa: CASSPRIGATEAFF
cdr3_length: 12; v_call: TRBV5-4; clone_size: once; j_call: TRBJ2-2; d_call: NA; cdr3_nt: TGTGCCAGCAGCCCCCACAACGGGGAGCTGTTTTTT; cdr3_aa: CASSPHNGELFF
cdr3_length: 15; v_call: TRBV27; clone_size: NA; j_call: TRBJ2-1; d_call: TRBD1; cdr3_nt: TGTGCCAGCAGTCGTCTCGGGACAGGGGACAATGAGCAGTTCTTC; cdr3_aa: CASSRLGTGDNEQFF
cdr3_length: 13; v_call: TRBV24-1; clone_size: NA; j_call: TRBJ2-3; d_call: NA; cdr3_nt: TGTGCCACCAGTGACGGGTCAGCGGATACGCAGTATTTT; cdr3_aa: CATSDGSADTQYF
cdr3_length: 14; v_call: TRBV6-5; clone_size: NA; j_call: TRBJ2-1; d_call: TRBD1; cdr3_nt: TGTGCCAGCATTCCCGACAGGGTCAGGAATGAGCAGTTCTTC; cdr3_aa: CASIPDRVRNEQFF
cdr3_length: 19; v_call: TRBV21-1; clone_size: NA; j_call: TRBJ2-2; d_call: NA; cdr3_nt: TGTGCCAGCAGCAAAAAAGGGCCCTTCCGTGACCAGGGGGCCGGGGAGCTGTTTTTT; cdr3_aa: CASSKKGPFRDQGAGELFF
cdr3_length: 16; v_call: TRBV19; clone_size: NA; j_call: TRBJ2-3; d_call: TRBD2; cdr3_nt: TGTGCCAGTAGTGGAAGACTAGCGGGGCGCACAGATACGCAGTATTTT; cdr3_aa: CASSGRLAGRTDTQYF
cdr3_length: 14; v_call: TRBV11-2; clone_size: NA; j_call: TRBJ2-6; d_call: NA; cdr3_nt: TGTGCCAGCGGGCCAAGCTCTGGGGCCAACGTCCTGACTTTC; cdr3_aa: CASGPSSGANVLTF
cdr3_length: 15; v_call: TRBV11-2; clone_size: NA; j_call: TRBJ2-7; d_call: NA; cdr3_nt: TGTGCCAGCAGCTTAGTGGCGACAAGAGCCTACGAGCAGTACTTC; cdr3_aa: CASSLVATRAYEQYF
cdr3_length: 11; v_call: TRBV29-1; clone_size: NA; j_call: TRBJ1-1; d_call: NA; cdr3_nt: TGCAGCGCCACAGGGTTCACTGAAGCTTTCTTT; cdr3_aa: CSATGFTEAFF
cdr3_length: 12; v_call: TRBV2; clone_size: NA; j_call: TRBJ2-1; d_call: NA; cdr3_nt: TGTGCCAGCAAGGGGATTTACAATGAGCAGTTCTTC; cdr3_aa: CASKGIYNEQFF
cdr3_length: 16; v_call: TRBV7-2; clone_size: NA; j_call: TRBJ2-1; d_call: TRBD2; cdr3_nt: TGTGCCAGCAGCACGTTAGCGGGAGGGCTTGGGAATGAGCAGTTCTTC; cdr3_aa: CASSTLAGGLGNEQFF
cdr3_length: 14; v_call: TRBV5-3; clone_size: NA; j_call: TRBJ2-3; d_call: TRBD1; cdr3_nt: TGTGCCAGAAGCCGGGGACAGGGTACGGATACGCAGTATTTT; cdr3_aa: CARSRGQGTDTQYF
cdr3_length: 14; v_call: TRBV7-2; clone_size: NA; j_call: TRBJ2-1; d_call: NA; cdr3_nt: TGTGCCAGCAGCTTAGAAGTGACTTCCAATGAGCAGTTCTTC; cdr3_aa: CASSLEVTSNEQFF